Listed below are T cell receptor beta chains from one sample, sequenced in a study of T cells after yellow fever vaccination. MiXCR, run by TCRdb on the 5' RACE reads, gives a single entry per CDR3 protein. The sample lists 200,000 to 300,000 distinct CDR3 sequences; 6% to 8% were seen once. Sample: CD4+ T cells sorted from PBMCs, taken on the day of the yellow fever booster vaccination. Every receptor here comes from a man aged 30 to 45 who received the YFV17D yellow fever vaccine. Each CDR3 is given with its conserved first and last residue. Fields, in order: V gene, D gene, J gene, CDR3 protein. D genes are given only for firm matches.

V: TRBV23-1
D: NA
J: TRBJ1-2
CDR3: CASSPDRSNRYGYTF

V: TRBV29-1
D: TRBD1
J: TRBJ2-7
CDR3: CSVRATGIHEQYF

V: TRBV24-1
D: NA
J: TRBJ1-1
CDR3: CATHIGNTEAFF

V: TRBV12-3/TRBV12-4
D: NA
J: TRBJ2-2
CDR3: CASSLAARNTGELFF

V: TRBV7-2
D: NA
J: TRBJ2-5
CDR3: CASSPLQGQETQYF

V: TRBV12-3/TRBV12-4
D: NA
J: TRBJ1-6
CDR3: CASSLGARGSPLHF

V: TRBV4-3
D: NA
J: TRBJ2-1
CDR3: CASSQDRTLHNEQFF

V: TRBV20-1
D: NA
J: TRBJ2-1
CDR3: CSARPGHHSYNEQFF

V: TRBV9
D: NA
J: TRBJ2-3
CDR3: CASSVEWGEEGTDTQYF

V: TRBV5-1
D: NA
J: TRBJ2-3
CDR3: CASSLQRNTDTQYF

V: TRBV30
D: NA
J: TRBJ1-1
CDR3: CAWSSQANTEAFF

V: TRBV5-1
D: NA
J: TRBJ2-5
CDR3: CASSKLAKETQYF

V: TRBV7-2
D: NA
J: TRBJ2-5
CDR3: CASSPTEEETQYF